A single sample is the source of the 16 T cell receptor beta chains below, sequenced in a study of CD8 T cells in ankylosing spondylitis. TCRdb reprocessed the 5' RACE reads via MiXCR and lists one record per CDR3 protein. Among 200,000 or so distinct CDR3 sequences listed, around a quarter were seen once. Material for sequencing was blood, either unsorted or a sorted T cell fraction (not recorded which). The receptors shown here come from a male donor with ankylosing spondylitis or in good health (not recorded which).

This clonotype was seen repeatedly, ten times or more. The chain employs TRBV3-1 and TRBJ2-2, with a tentative D call TRBD2 (6 bases). V gave up 5 bases and J gave up 5 bases, with 18 bases separating them. CDR3 size: 16 residues. The germline V gene has CDR1 LGHDT and CDR2 YNNKEL (reference sequence). The CDR3 DNA follows: TGTGCCAGCAGCTCACCGGCGGGACGACGGACCGGGGAGCTGTTTTTT. This sequence encodes CASSSPAGRRTGELFF.

This clonotype was detected ten times or more. The chain combines TRBV12-3 or TRBV12-4 with TRBJ2-7; D possibly corresponds to TRBD2 (5 bases). V gave up 5 bases and J gave up 0 bases, with 11 bases separating them. There are 14 residues in the CDR3. DNA of the CDR3: TGTGCCAGCAGTACCCGGGGTTACTCCTACGAGCAGTACTTC. This translates into CASSTRGYSYEQYF.

This clonotype was picked up many times. The V gene is TRBV14, the J gene TRBJ2-7; D is possibly TRBD1 (6 bases). This CDR3 contains 14 residues. The V gene lost 3 bases and the J gene lost 3 bases, with 12 bases spanning the gap. The V gene's germline CDR1 is SGHDN and CDR2 FVKESK. The CDR3 bases are TGTGCCAGCAGCCACAAGAGGGGGAACTACGAGCAGTACTTC. This encodes CASSHKRGNYEQYF.

This clonotype was seen repeatedly, ten times or more. The rearrangement links TRBV12-3 or TRBV12-4 to TRBJ1-6; D call uncertain. CDR3 length: 13 amino acids. Deletions cut 0 bases from V and 8 bases from J, with 5 bases between. The CDR3 spells CASSLAPYSPLHF. The CDR3 coding sequence is TGTGCCAGCAGTTTAGCGCCCTATTCACCCCTCCACTTT.

In the case of this clonotype: A junction boundary mismatches the germline segment, possibly from a read error. This rearrangement joins TRBV4-1 to TRBJ2-6, with a tentative D call TRBD1 (5 bases). The germline CDR1 and CDR2 sequences are MGHRA and YSYEKL. CDR3 length equals 18 residues. The CDR3 region is CASSPQGTLPSGANVLPF. The CDR3 DNA reads as TGCGCCAGCAGCCCCCAGGGCACATTACCCTCTGGGGCCAACGTCCTGCCTTTC.

The chain uses TRBV20-1 and TRBJ2-1; possibly TRBD2 for D (6 bases). Trimming shortened V by 0 bases and J by 5 bases, and 14 bases separated the two germline ends. CDR3 length equals 15 residues. CDR1 is DFQATT, CDR2 SNEGSKA, per germline (reference sequence). CDR3 sequence: CSARERLVRNNEQFF. In DNA form, the CDR3 reads TGCAGTGCTAGAGAACGACTAGTGAGGAACAATGAGCAGTTCTTC.

A remark on this clonotype: One base away lies a much larger clone, so this may be a sequencing read error. This chain uses TRBV14 with TRBJ2-4, with unresolved D. CDR1 is SGHDN and CDR2 is FVKESK in the germline V gene. The CDR3 runs 13 residues. Trimming took off 5 bases at V and 9 bases at J, with 14 bases between the two ends. CDR3 sequence reads: CASSEKSGSIQYF. For the CDR3, the DNA is TGTGCCAGCAGCGAAAAGTCCGGTAGCATTCAGTACTTC.

This clonotype was detected ten times or more. The chain employs TRBV20-1 and TRBJ2-5; tentatively, D is TRBD2 (5 bases). There are 16 residues in the CDR3. Trimming shortened V by 3 bases and J by 4 bases, and 21 bases separated the two germline ends. Germline CDR1 is DFQATT and CDR2 is SNEGSKA (reference sequence). The CDR3 here is CSARRASSVSSETQYF. The CDR3 DNA reads as TGCAGTGCTAGGAGGGCTAGTTCAGTTTCGTCAGAGACCCAGTACTTC.

The chain carries TRBV10-3 and TRBJ2-5; 11 nucleotides agree with TRBD2. The CDR3 sequence is 13 residues long. Per germline, CDR1 ENHRY and CDR2 SYGVKD. J lost 5 bases, V lost 10 bases, and 6 bases had no gene match. In nucleotides, the CDR3 is TGTGCCACGGGTAGCGGGAGGGCGGAGACCCAGTACTTC. Amino acid sequence: CATGSGRAETQYF.

The chain uses TRBV9 and TRBJ2-7; D gene ambiguous. The CDR3 consists of 17 residues. Trimming removed 3 bases from V and 6 bases from J, with 25 bases in between. Germline CDR1 SGDLS, CDR2 YYNGEE. The CDR3 is CASSAREGLIKRSEQYF. DNA for the CDR3: TGTGCCAGCAGCGCTAGGGAAGGGCTCATTAAACGCTCCGAGCAGTACTTC.

This clonotype has just a few counts. The rearrangement links TRBV5-5 to TRBJ1-1; TRBD1 is a possible D gene (5 bases). CDR3 length: 14 residues. Trimming cost V 4 bases and J 4 bases, with 14 bases left between them. CDR1 and CDR2 from the germline V gene are SGHKS and YYEKEE (reference sequence). CDR3 sequence reads: CASSLGTSVTEAFF. CDR3 coding DNA: TGTGCCAGCAGCCTCGGGACCTCGGTCACTGAAGCTTTCTTT.

CDR3 in amino acids: CASSAGTSNTEAFF. In DNA, the CDR3 is TGTGCCAGCAGTGCCGGGACGTCGAACACTGAAGCTTTCTTT. The rearrangement links TRBV6-1 to TRBJ1-1; D is possibly TRBD1 (5 bases). Germline-derived CDR1 and CDR2 are MNHNS and SASEGT. V was pared by 4 bases and J by 1 base, with 10 bases between. The CDR3 has 14 residues.

This clonotype was counted at least ten times. The chain joins TRBV29-1 to TRBJ2-1; a possible D gene is TRBD2 (6 bases). The CDR3 sequence is 16 residues long. Germline V gene data show CDR1 as SQVTM and CDR2 as ANQGSEA. V dropped 3 bases and J dropped 1 base, with 16 bases sitting between them. The CDR3 sequence: CSVDWVSGQSYNEQFF. For the CDR3, the DNA is TGCAGCGTTGACTGGGTTAGCGGACAATCCTACAATGAGCAGTTCTTC.

This clonotype was recorded at least ten times. V gene TRBV4-1 combines with J gene TRBJ1-2, with D possibly TRBD1 on 6 matching bases. The CDR3 consists of 14 residues. Germline assignment: CDR1 MGHRA and CDR2 YSYEKL. Between the trimmed V and J ends, which lost 6 bases and 2 bases, there was a span of 13 bases. The CDR3 bases are TGCGCCAGCAGACCCGGACAGACGAACTATGGCTACACCTTC. This sequence encodes CASRPGQTNYGYTF.

This clonotype has a handful of counts. The chain carries TRBV20-1 and TRBJ1-2, with D hard to call. This CDR3 has 14 amino acids. Between the trimmed V and J ends, which lost 5 bases and 8 bases, there was a span of 21 bases. Per the germline V gene, CDR1 is DFQATT and CDR2 is SNEGSKA (reference sequence). This CDR3 is CSALEAIKHAGYTF. The CDR3 DNA reads TGCAGTGCTCTAGAGGCAATTAAGCACGCCGGCTACACCTTC.

The CDR3 region is CASSLGTDQETQYF. Written as DNA, the CDR3 is TGCGCCAGCAGCTTGGGGACAGATCAAGAGACCCAGTACTTC. The gene calls are TRBV5-1 and TRBJ2-5, with D maybe TRBD1 (6 bases). CDR1 and CDR2 (germline): SGHRS, YFSETQ. This CDR3 region has 14 residues. Deletions cut 0 bases from V and 2 bases from J, with 8 bases between. Using reference TRBV5-1 and TRBJ2-5 for the parts outside the CDR3, the full variable domain is KAGVTQTPRYLIKTRGQQVTLSCSPISGHRSVSWYQQTPGQGLQFLFEYFSETQRNKGNFPGRFSGRQFSNSRSEMNVSTLELGDSALYLCASSLGTDQETQYFGPGTRLLVL.